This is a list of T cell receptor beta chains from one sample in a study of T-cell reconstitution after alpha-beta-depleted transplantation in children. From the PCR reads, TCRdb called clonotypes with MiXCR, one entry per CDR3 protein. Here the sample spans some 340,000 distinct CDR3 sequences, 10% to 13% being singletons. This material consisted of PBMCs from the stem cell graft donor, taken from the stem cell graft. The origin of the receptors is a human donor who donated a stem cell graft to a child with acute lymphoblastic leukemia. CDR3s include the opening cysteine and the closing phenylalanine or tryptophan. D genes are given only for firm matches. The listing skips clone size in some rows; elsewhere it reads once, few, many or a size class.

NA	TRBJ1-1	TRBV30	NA	CAWSVGENTEAFF	TGTGCCTGGAGTGTAGGAGAGAACACTGAAGCTTTCTTT
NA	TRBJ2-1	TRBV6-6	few	CASSSRDWAVGFF	TGTGCCAGCAGTTCTCGGGACTGGGCCGTGGGGTTCTTC
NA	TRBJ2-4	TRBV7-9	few	CASSTDGGKNIQYF	TGTGCCAGCAGCACGGACGGGGGAAAAAACATTCAGTACTTC
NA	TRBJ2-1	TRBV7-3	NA	CASSLTGAGNEQFF	TGTGCCAGCAGCTTAACAGGGGCAGGAAATGAGCAGTTCTTC
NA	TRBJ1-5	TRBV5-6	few	CASSFSGTGSNQPQHF	TGTGCCAGCAGCTTCTCCGGGACTGGTAGCAATCAGCCCCAGCATTTT
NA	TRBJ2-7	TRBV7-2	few	CASRPRDSLSYEQYF	TGTGCCAGCAGACCTCGGGACTCCCTATCCTACGAGCAGTACTTC
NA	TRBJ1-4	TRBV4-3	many	CASSQVGAGEKLFF	TGCGCCAGCAGCCAAGTAGGGGCGGGTGAAAAACTGTTTTTT
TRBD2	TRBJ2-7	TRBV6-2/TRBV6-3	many	CASSYLLQRGSYEQYF	TGTGCCAGCAGTTACCTTCTCCAGCGGGGGTCCTACGAGCAGTACTTC
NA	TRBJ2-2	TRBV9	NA	CASSVEQGRNTGELFF	TGTGCCAGCAGCGTAGAGCAGGGCCGGAACACCGGGGAGCTGTTTTTT
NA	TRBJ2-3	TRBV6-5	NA	CASSFTYGSTDTQYF	TGTGCCAGCAGTTTTACTTACGGGAGCACAGATACGCAGTATTTT
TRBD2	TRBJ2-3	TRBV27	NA	CASSPAGLALTDTQYF	TGTGCCAGCAGTCCCGCCGGACTAGCGCTCACAGATACGCAGTATTTT
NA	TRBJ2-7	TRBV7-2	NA	CASSLTVGSSYEQYF	TGTGCCAGCAGCTTAACGGTGGGGAGCTCCTACGAGCAGTACTTC
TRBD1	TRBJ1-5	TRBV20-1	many	CSARAWTGDQPQHF	TGCAGTGCTAGAGCTTGGACAGGTGATCAGCCCCAGCATTTT
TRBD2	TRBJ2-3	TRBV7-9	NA	CESKREEADTQYF	TGTGAAAGCAAGCGGGAGGAGGCAGATACGCAGTATTTT
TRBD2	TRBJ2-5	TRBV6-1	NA	CASTAGAGGGETQYF	TGTGCCAGCACGGCAGGGGCGGGAGGAGGAGAGACCCAGTACTTC
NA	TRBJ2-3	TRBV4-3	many	CASSQLRGGQTSLTSTDTQYF	TGCGCCAGCAGCCAACTCCGCGGCGGTCAGACTAGTCTGACTAGCACAGATACGCAGTATTTT
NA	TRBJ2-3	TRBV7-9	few	CASSKADTQYF	TGTGCCAGCAGCAAAGCAGATACGCAGTATTTT
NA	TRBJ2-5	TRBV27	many	CASSLRIQETQYF	TGTGCCAGCAGTTTAAGAATCCAAGAGACCCAGTACTTC
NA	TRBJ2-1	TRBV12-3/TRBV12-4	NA	CASSLILDGTRVIGSFF	TGTGCCAGCAGTTTAATCCTTGATGGGACCCGCGTCATTGGGTCGTTCTTC
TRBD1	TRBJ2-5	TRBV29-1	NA	CSVGDRGGNGETQYF	TGCAGCGTTGGTGATAGAGGGGGCAATGGGGAGACCCAGTACTTC
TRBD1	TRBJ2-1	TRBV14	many	CASSQWTGIGEQFF	TGTGCCAGCAGCCAATGGACAGGGATCGGTGAGCAGTTCTTC
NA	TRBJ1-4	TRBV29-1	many	CSVGGLPNEKLFF	TGCAGCGTTGGCGGCCTACCCAATGAAAAACTGTTTTTT